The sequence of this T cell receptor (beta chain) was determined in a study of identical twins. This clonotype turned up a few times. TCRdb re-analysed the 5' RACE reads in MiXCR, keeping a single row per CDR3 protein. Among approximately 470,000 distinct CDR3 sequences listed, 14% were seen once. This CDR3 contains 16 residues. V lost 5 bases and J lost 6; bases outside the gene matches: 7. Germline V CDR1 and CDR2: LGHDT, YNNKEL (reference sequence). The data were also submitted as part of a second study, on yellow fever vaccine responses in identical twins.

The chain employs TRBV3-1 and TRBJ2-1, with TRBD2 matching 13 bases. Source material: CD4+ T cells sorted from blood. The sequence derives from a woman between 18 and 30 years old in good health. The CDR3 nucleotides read TGTGCCAGCAGCGGACGACTAGCGGGGGGATCCAATGAGCAGTTCTTC. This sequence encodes CASSGRLAGGSNEQFF.